The clone carrying this TCR beta chain was seen a few times. Its antigen is currently unknown. The gene symbols are mouse symbols. Read data end 1 residue before the CDR3 end; the end is taken from the germline J gene. The entry originates in a study of tissue T cells after allogeneic stem cell transplantation. The CDR3 totals 14 residues. CDR1 and CDR2 (germline): SGHDT, FRDEAV. V lost 0 bases, J lost 5 bases, and 1 base stayed unmatched. The repertoire was sequenced with immunoSEQ multiplex PCR; TCRdb's copy has only in-frame clones and lacks some. The table shows roughly 2,400 clones, with 60% to 75% occurring only once. Study findings and constraints: In patients and mice, blood and spleen missed much of tissue repertoire. Shared clones across patients were few; motif clustering revealed tissue-specific shared signatures.

The genes are TRBV14 and TRBJ2-1, with 8 bases identical to TRBD1. The sequence was obtained from a female BALB/c mouse in good health. MHC haplotype of the strain: H2-d. Source material: gut tissue. This CDR3 reads CASSFLDRDAEQFF. The sequenced part of the CDR3 DNA is TGTGCCAGCAGTTTCTTGGACAGGGATGCTGAGCAGTTC. Full variable domain (missing parts from reference TRBV14 and TRBJ2-1): EAGVTQSPRYAVLQEGQAVSFWCDPISGHDTLYWYQQPRDQGPQLLVYFRDEAVIDNSQLPSDRFSAVRPKGTNSTLKIQSAKQGDTATYLCASSFLDRDAEQFFGPGTRLTVL.